The clone carrying this T cell receptor (beta chain) has more than one count but fewer than ten. This record belongs to a study of long-term antiretroviral therapy in people with HIV. The run of the v3.0 immunoSEQ assay was at survey level. The data were produced by immunoSEQ multiplex PCR, yet TCRdb's version contains in-frame clones alone and is incomplete. The sample yields 35,000 or so clones, about 83% seen once. The CDR3 has 13 residues. CDR1 and CDR2 from the germline V gene are LNHDA and SQIVND (reference sequence). Trimming took 1 base from V and 6 from J, leaving 7 bases between them. J is TRBJ2-1 and V is TRBV19; no reliable D call. The starting material was unsorted PBMCs, obtained 0.4 years before starting antiretroviral therapy. The source is a young man with HIV. The CDR3 sequence: CASSIGSINEQFF. CDR3 nucleotides: TGTGCCAGTAGTATAGGTAGTATCAATGAGCAGTTCTTC.